One and the same sample provided the 5 T cell receptor beta chains below, sequenced in a study of CD8 T cells in Susac syndrome. An input of about 0.5 to 1 ug of RNA was subjected to reverse transcription using random hexamers. TCRdb reanalysed the immunoSEQ multiplex PCR reads using MiXCR and keeps one entry per CDR3 protein. The data contain 150,000 or so distinct CDR3 sequences, under 95% of them singletons. The sample was CD4+ T cells from PBMCs. The source is a human donor in good health.

The CDR3, as DNA: TGCGCCAGCAGTCACCCCGGGACGGGTAGCAATCAGCCCCAGCATTTT. It yields the protein CASSHPGTGSNQPQHF. This chain connects TRBV23-1 to TRBJ1-5; tentatively, D is TRBD1 (5 bases). TRBV23-1 is designated an ORF whose function remains uncertain. V gave up 3 bases and J gave up 0 bases, with 12 bases separating them. CDR3 length: 16 amino acids.

The chain combines TRBV14 with TRBJ1-6, with D uncertain. CDR1 and CDR2 (germline): SGHDN, FVKESK. The V and J ends lost 3 bases and 8 bases respectively, with 5 bases between them. The CDR3 is made up of 12 amino acids. The DNA of the CDR3 is TGTGCCAGCAGCCATGAGTATTCACCCCTCCACTTT. This encodes CASSHEYSPLHF.

The chain has TRBV27 and TRBJ1-1, with D maybe TRBD1 (5 bases). The CDR3 consists of 15 residues. Germline CDR1 and CDR2: MNHEY and SMNVEV (reference sequence). The germline V and J ends were trimmed by 4 bases and 3 bases, with 15 bases remaining between them. CDR3 nucleotide sequence: TGTGCCAGCAGTTGGTCTGGTGGGGGTGACACTGAAGCTTTCTTT. As protein: CASSWSGGGDTEAFF.

The rearrangement uses TRBV28 and TRBJ2-1; 7 bases are a match to TRBD2. CDR3 length equals 16 residues. Trimming removed 7 bases from V and 4 bases from J; junction bases left unmatched: 13. Germline lookup yields CDR1 MDHEN and CDR2 SYDVKM. CDR3 amino acids: CASTSRERLRYNEQFF. DNA for the CDR3: TGTGCCAGCACCTCGCGGGAGAGGTTACGGTACAATGAGCAGTTCTTC.

J is TRBJ2-3 and V is TRBV19; perhaps TRBD1 as D (7 bases). With 7 bases removed from V and 1 base from J, the gap between germline ends came to 15 bases. Germline V CDR1 and CDR2: LNHDA, SQIVND (reference sequence). The CDR3 extends over 15 amino acids. The CDR3 here is CASMARDRGTDTQYF. The CDR3 nucleotides are TGTGCCAGTATGGCGCGGGACAGAGGCACAGATACGCAGTATTTT.